This T cell receptor (beta chain) emerged from a study of T cells after yellow fever vaccination. Across the whole study: Low-cell-number fractions underwent preparation using SMART-Seq v4 Ultra Low Input.

As TCR cDNA was made by 5'RACE template switching, a universal primer site and UMIs were added. TCRdb itself ran the 5' RACE reads through MiXCR, one entry per CDR3 protein. The sample holds approximately 260,000 distinct CDR3 sequences, 10% to 15% seen once. V dropped 0 bases and J dropped 3; count of bases not matched to a gene: 5. The CDR3 is 17 amino acids. Germline values: CDR1 SGHTA, CDR2 FQGNSA. This receptor was identified in a young man who received the YFV17D yellow fever vaccine. The input for sequencing was CD4+ T cells sorted from PBMCs, taken 45 days after the yellow fever booster vaccination. The rearrangement joins TRBV7-2 to TRBJ2-3, with 11 positions matching TRBD2. CDR3: CASSLASGRGGTDTQYF. The CDR3 nucleotides read TGTGCCAGCAGCTTAGCTAGCGGGAGGGGAGGAACAGATACGCAGTATTTT. The entire variable domain, with the rest obtained from reference TRBV7-2 and TRBJ2-3, is as follows: GAGVSQSPSNKVTEKGKDVELRCDPISGHTALYWYRQSLGQGLEFLIYFQGNSAPDKSGLPSDRFSAERTGGSVSTLTIQRTQQEDSAVYLCASSLASGRGGTDTQYFGPGTRLTVL.